This T cell receptor beta chain was sequenced for a study of blood T cell repertoires in COVID-19. Study summary: From the United States, Italy and Spain came samples of acute and convalescent COVID-19. PBMCs, B-cell-depleted T cells, or T cells provided the cDNA or gDNA that made up the material.

As handled by the study authors: Estimation of nucleated cell counts was performed using reference gene primer amplification. Assay: immunoSEQ multiplex PCR; the TCRdb copy retains only in-frame clones and omits some. Clone size and V and J calls were adopted from that table, with D and trimming inferred from the DNA. The repertoire holds more than 50,000 clones, with 80% to 95% as singletons. The CDR3 loop spans 15 amino acids. Per germline, CDR1 LGHDT and CDR2 YNNKEL (reference sequence). Deletions cut 2 bases from V and 4 bases from J, with 13 bases between. The clonotype was recovered from a man at least 80 years old with acute or convalescent COVID-19. The chain combines TRBV3-1 (or the pseudogene TRBV3-2) with TRBJ2-3; a weak D match, TRBD2 (7 bases). Sequenced sample: peripheral blood. CDR3 coding DNA: TGTGCCAGCAGCCAACCCGGGGGGCTGGCAGATACGCAGTATTTT. It is translated as CASSQPGGLADTQYF.